This T cell receptor beta chain was sequenced in a study of beta chain features in type 1 diabetes. V gave up 11 bases and J gave up 2 bases; unmatched junction bases: 12. Germline loops: CDR1 MNHEY, CDR2 SMNVEV (reference sequence). The CDR3 sequence is 15 residues long. Study conclusions and caveats: All four CD4+ subsets from Type 1 diabetes patients carried moderately but significantly shorter TCRB CDR3s.

Of the isolated RNA, all was reverse transcribed, and so the sequenced material was expressed TCRB transcripts. Regulatory, naive and central memory T cell samples averaged roughly 3.8 million reads. The data were produced by immunoSEQ multiplex PCR, yet TCRdb's version contains in-frame clones alone and is incomplete. The sample consists of 250,000 to 350,000 clones, around 16% of them appearing once. As for this clone: The antigen is not known.

The sequencing sample was made of naive CD4+ T cells from blood. The sequence came from a man younger than 30 with type 1 diabetes. The V call is TRBV27, the J call TRBJ1-5; 7 bases match TRBD1. CDR3 DNA: TGTGCCCCTACACTTACCGACAGGGGCAATCAGCCCCAGCATTTT. As protein: CAPTLTDRGNQPQHF.